Listed here is a single T cell receptor beta chain. V lost 2 bases to trimming and J lost 9 bases; unmatched junction nucleotides: 10. Per the germline V gene, CDR1 is LNHNV and CDR2 is YYDKDF (reference sequence). This CDR3 contains 14 residues. Donors in Cohort 3 who had recovered were those with two negative PCRs, healthcare professional clearance, or resolution of their symptoms. Original handling: Amplification of reference gene primers was used by the study to estimate nucleated cell counts. The data were produced by immunoSEQ multiplex PCR, yet TCRdb's version contains in-frame clones alone and is incomplete. V, J and clone size reflect that table, while D and trimming were determined from the DNA. The sample shows around 180,000 clones, roughly four fifths of them seen only once. These data originate in a study of blood T cell repertoires in COVID-19. Background on the study: T cells, B-cell-depleted T cells, or PBMCs supplied cDNA or gDNA.

Sequenced sample: PBMCs or T cells enriched from blood (not recorded which). The chain joins TRBV15 to TRBJ2-7; 7 bases map to TRBD1. This clonotype was sampled from a man aged 45-65 years who had recovered from COVID-19. The CDR3 DNA reads as TGTGCCACCAGCAGATCGGGACAGACGAGCCGGCAGTACTTC. Translation gives CATSRSGQTSRQYF.